Shown below are 14 T cell receptor beta chains from a single sample sequenced in a study of radiotherapy plus CTLA-4 blockade in lung cancer. Sequenced by immunoSEQ multiplex PCR; TCRdb stores in-frame clones only, minus some. This table has approximately 85,000 clones, roughly 86% appearing once. The sample was peripheral blood, taken from a patient treated with radiotherapy plus ipilimumab. All receptors come from a human donor with non-small cell lung cancer who had a partial response to radiotherapy plus ipilimumab.

This clone was counted a single time. The chain links TRBV19 to TRBJ2-1, with a weak D call TRBD1 (5 bases). The CDR3 runs to 13 residues. V was shortened by 6 bases and J by 0 bases, with 6 bases between the two germline ends. Germline V gene sequence: CDR1 LNHDA, CDR2 SQIVND (reference sequence). The CDR3 nucleotides are TGTGCCAGTAGGGACAACTCCTACAATGAGCAGTTCTTC. As protein: CASRDNSYNEQFF.

The chain uses TRBV19 and TRBJ2-1; TRBD2 agrees at 10 bases. This CDR3 is built from 16 residues. The V and J ends lost 3 bases and 7 bases, in that order; junction bases with no gene match: 9. Germline CDR1 reads LNHDA; CDR2 reads SQIVND (reference sequence). CDR3 region: CASSILLLAGRNEQFF. CDR3 coding DNA: TGTGCCAGTAGTATCCTTCTACTAGCGGGACGTAATGAGCAGTTCTTC. The full variable domain, rest sourced from reference TRBV19 and TRBJ2-1, is DGGITQSPKYLFRKEGQNVTLSCEQNLNHDAMYWYRQDPGQGLRLIYYSQIVNDFQKGDIAEGYSVSREKKESFPLTVTSAQKNPTAFYLCASSILLLAGRNEQFFGPGTRLTVL.

The table lists this clone with a few counts. The V gene is TRBV11-2, the J gene TRBJ2-3; unclear D gene. CDR3 length: 16 residues. CDR1 SGHAT and CDR2 FQNNGV come from the germline V gene. V was pared by 4 bases and J by 0 bases, with 14 bases between. Here the CDR3 reads CASSSRVTSSTDTQYF. CDR3 DNA: TGTGCCAGCAGCTCTCGGGTAACCTCTAGCACAGATACGCAGTATTTT.

This rearrangement joins TRBV7-2 to TRBJ1-1; possibly TRBD1 for D (6 bases). The CDR3 runs to 13 residues. Germline values: CDR1 SGHTA, CDR2 FQGNSA. V lost 6 bases and J 6 bases, leaving 14 bases between the germline ends. CDR3 coding DNA: TGTGCCAGCAGTTTTACAGGGCTTCCTGAAGCTTTCTTT. Translation: CASSFTGLPEAFF. Together with reference TRBV7-2 and TRBJ1-1, the CDR3 gives the full variable domain: GAGVSQSPSNKVTEKGKDVELRCDPISGHTALYWYRQSLGQGLEFLIYFQGNSAPDKSGLPSDRFSAERTGGSVSTLTIQRTQQEDSAVYLCASSFTGLPEAFFGQGTRLTVV.

V is TRBV13 and J is TRBJ2-7, with D perhaps matching TRBD1 (5 bases). Between the trimmed V and J ends, which lost 4 bases and 4 bases, there was a span of 14 bases. CDR3 length: 14 amino acids. Germline values: CDR1 PRHDT, CDR2 FYEKMQ (reference sequence). The CDR3 spells CASSSYLDSYEQYF. CDR3 DNA: TGTGCCAGCAGCTCCTATCTTGACAGTTACGAGCAGTACTTC.

V usage is TRBV6-1 and J usage is TRBJ2-7, with TRBD2 matching 9 bases. The V gene's germline CDR1 is MNHNS and CDR2 SASEGT. Germline trimming cut 8 bases from V and 3 bases from J; bases unmatched to any gene: 2. The CDR3 has 12 amino acids. Here the CDR3 reads CASEREVYEQYF. The CDR3, as DNA: TGTGCCAGCGAGCGGGAGGTCTACGAGCAGTACTTC.

The count of this clone is one. The chain has TRBV7-7 and TRBJ2-2, with 10 bases aligning to TRBD2. Germline V gene data show CDR1 as SSHAT and CDR2 as FNYEAQ (reference sequence). There are 15 residues in the CDR3. The CDR3 coding sequence is TGTGCTAGCGGCCCTAGCGGGAGCATCACCGGGGAGCTGTTTTTT. Protein: CASGPSGSITGELFF.

This rearrangement joins TRBV19 to TRBJ1-1; D is unclear. Trimming removed 1 base from V and 5 bases from J, with 11 bases in between. The V gene's germline CDR1 is LNHDA and CDR2 SQIVND (reference sequence). CDR3 length: 14 amino acids. The CDR3 coding sequence is TGTGCCAGTAGTATAGTGGCCCACAAAACTGAAGCTTTCTTT. It translates to CASSIVAHKTEAFF.

The chain recombines TRBV25-1 with TRBJ2-7, with 7 bases fitting TRBD2. Germline V gene data show CDR1 as MGHDK and CDR2 as SYGVNS. V shed 3 bases and J 4 bases; nucleotides not matched to a gene: 9. The CDR3 is 15 residues long. CDR3 bases: TGTGCCAGCAGTGACCCCGGGACTACCGGATACGAGCAGTACTTC. Its translation is CASSDPGTTGYEQYF.

The chain combines TRBV7-3 with TRBJ2-2, with 7 bases that match TRBD2. CDR3 length equals 17 residues. Germline-derived CDR1 and CDR2 are SGHTA and FQGTGA. The ends lost 5 bases at V and 6 bases at J; junction bases unmatched: 15. CDR3 protein: CASSPLGGWRMAGELFF. CDR3 in DNA: TGTGCCAGCAGCCCCCTCGGGGGGTGGAGAATGGCCGGGGAGCTGTTTTTT.

The chain joins TRBV6-4 to TRBJ2-7, with D maybe TRBD1 (8 bases). V dropped 6 bases and J dropped 3 bases, with 24 bases sitting between them. CDR3 length equals 17 residues. Germline assignment: CDR1 MRHNA and CDR2 SNTAGT. CDR3 in amino acids: CASSEHRGGIGSYEQYV. CDR3 DNA: TGTGCCAGCAGCGAACACAGGGGGGGAATAGGGAGCTACGAGCAGTACGTC.

V usage is TRBV5-4 and J usage is TRBJ2-5, with TRBD2 identical over 11 bases. The V gene end was trimmed by 4 bases and the J gene end by 11 bases; junction bases not matched to a gene: 10. The CDR3 loop spans 14 amino acids. CDR1 and CDR2 from the germline V gene are SGHNT and YYREEE (reference sequence). This CDR3 reads CASSTALAGAEQYF. CDR3 sequence (DNA): TGTGCCAGCAGCACCGCACTAGCGGGGGCTGAGCAGTACTTC.

The CDR3 bases are TGTGCCAGCAGTGCCCTATGGACTAGCTGGAATGAGCAGTTCTTC. Protein product: CASSALWTSWNEQFF. V usage is TRBV6-1 and J usage is TRBJ2-1, with TRBD2 matching over 8 bases. The V segment lost 4 bases and the J segment 7 bases; nucleotides outside the gene matches: 9. Germline CDR1 and CDR2: MNHNS and SASEGT. The CDR3 contains 15 residues.

This chain uses TRBV6-5 with TRBJ2-7; D may be TRBD2 (6 bases). Germline V gene sequence: CDR1 MNHEY, CDR2 SVGAGI. Trimming pared 2 bases from V and 2 bases from J, leaving 10 bases between. The CDR3 spans 14 residues. The CDR3 sequence: CASSYAGGAYEQYF. The CDR3 DNA follows: TGTGCCAGCAGTTACGCCGGCGGGGCCTACGAGCAGTACTTC.